The 15 T cell receptor beta chains below were found in one sample sequenced in a study of CD8+ T cells in alopecia areata. Sequencing used cDNA as its template, made by extracting RNA and reverse transcribing it. Measured with immunoSEQ multiplex PCR; TCRdb has only the in-frame clones, and not every one. The table shows 110,000 to 150,000 clones, with 45% to 60% occurring only once. Described treatment: oral pan-JAK inhibitor, 5-10 mg twice daily. The material sequenced was CD8+ T cells sorted from blood, taken at week 4, from a patient treated with tofacitinib. These receptors all stem from a human donor with alopecia areata.

The chain joins TRBV29-1 to TRBJ1-1; 7 nucleotides match TRBD1. From germline, CDR1 is SQVTM and CDR2 ANQGSEA. The V and J ends lost 7 bases and 5 bases, in that order; junction bases with no gene match: 4. The length of the CDR3 is 11 residues. CDR3 protein: CSGQGITEAFF. The DNA for the CDR3 is TGCAGCGGACAGGGTATAACTGAAGCTTTCTTT.

V usage is TRBV6-5 and J usage is TRBJ1-2, with TRBD1 matching 9 bases. The CDR3 sequence is 14 residues long. The junction had 3 bases not matched to a gene; V was cut back by 2 bases and J by 5 bases. The germline V gene encodes CDR1 MNHEY and CDR2 SVGAGI. The DNA for the CDR3 is TGTGCCAGCAGTTACGTTGGGACAGGGTATGGCTACACCTTC. The encoded protein is CASSYVGTGYGYTF.

The chain joins TRBV7-2 to TRBJ2-2; TRBD2 agrees at 7 bases. V was clipped by 2 bases and J by 7 bases; unmatched bases: 4. Germline V gene sequence: CDR1 SGHTA, CDR2 FQGNSA. The CDR3 consists of 14 residues. The CDR3 nucleotides are TGTGCCAGCAGCTTAACTAGCGAAGGCGGGGAGCTGTTTTTT. Translating gives CASSLTSEGGELFF. Based on the CDR3 plus reference TRBV7-2 and TRBJ2-2, the full variable domain is GAGVSQSPSNKVTEKGKDVELRCDPISGHTALYWYRQSLGQGLEFLIYFQGNSAPDKSGLPSDRFSAERTGGSVSTLTIQRTQQEDSAVYLCASSLTSEGGELFFGEGSRLTVL.

J is TRBJ1-3 and V is TRBV30, with D hard to call. The CDR3 is 15 residues long. Between the trimmed V and J ends, which lost 1 base and 0 bases, there was a span of 10 bases. Germline CDR1 GTSNPN, CDR2 SVGIG (reference sequence). The CDR3: CAWSGRKSSGNTIYF. The DNA of the CDR3 is TGTGCCTGGAGTGGACGGAAGAGCTCTGGAAACACCATATATTTT.

The chain is built from TRBV2 and TRBJ2-1, with a possible D match to TRBD2 (7 bases). Germline-derived CDR1 and CDR2 are SNHLY and FYNNEI. This CDR3 comprises 15 residues. The V end was cut by 8 bases, the J end by 8 bases, with 22 bases between. CDR3 sequence: CASSRGGFTRDEQFF. CDR3 in DNA: TGTGCCAGCTCAAGGGGGGGATTTACACGGGATGAGCAGTTCTTC.

The chain employs TRBV25-1 and TRBJ2-7; D may correspond to TRBD1 or TRBD2 (5 bases each). This CDR3 comprises 14 residues. V shed 4 bases and J shed 6 bases, with 16 bases lying between them. Germline values: CDR1 MGHDK, CDR2 SYGVNS. The CDR3 here is CASSVSGTSGEQYF. Here the CDR3 DNA reads TGTGCCAGCAGTGTCTCCGGGACCTCAGGCGAGCAGTACTTC.

The gene calls are TRBV4-1 and TRBJ2-5; the D is unclear. Between the trimmed V and J ends, which lost 4 bases and 2 bases, there was a span of 8 bases. This CDR3 is 13 amino acids long. Germline-derived CDR1 and CDR2 are MGHRA and YSYEKL. As DNA, the CDR3 is TGCGCCAGCAGCCCTCGCAGACAAGAGACCCAGTACTTC. This encodes CASSPRRQETQYF.

This clone has just a few counts. The rearrangement links TRBV27 to TRBJ1-5; no firm D call. The CDR3 runs 14 residues. The V gene's germline CDR1 is MNHEY and CDR2 SMNVEV (reference sequence). V was trimmed by 5 bases and J by 4 bases, leaving 12 bases between them. CDR3: CASSPGRLNQPQHF. The CDR3 nucleotides are TGTGCCAGCAGTCCCGGACGTCTGAATCAGCCCCAGCATTTT.

The chain carries TRBV7-8 and TRBJ1-5; 10 bases are shared with TRBD1. The CDR3 has 14 amino acids. V was pared by 11 bases and J by 6 bases, with 10 bases of the junction left unmatched. CDR1 is SGHVS and CDR2 is FQNEAQ in the germline V gene. CDR3 residues: CASGTGEWGQPQHF. The CDR3 bases are TGTGCCTCAGGGACAGGGGAGTGGGGTCAGCCCCAGCATTTT.

The rearrangement uses TRBV10-3 and TRBJ2-3; D remains unclear. The germline V gene encodes CDR1 ENHRY and CDR2 SYGVKD. The CDR3 extends over 11 amino acids. V lost 11 bases and J lost 3, with 9 bases in between. The CDR3 region is CASLDTDTQYF. CDR3 sequence (DNA): TGTGCCTCACTCGATACAGATACGCAGTATTTT.

The V and J genes are TRBV29-1 and TRBJ2-3, with D maybe TRBD1 (5 bases). Germline assignment: CDR1 SQVTM and CDR2 ANQGSEA. Trimming cost V 3 bases and J 2 bases, with 9 bases left between them. This CDR3 is built from 13 residues. In nucleotides, the CDR3 is TGCAGCGTTGATAGACAGATCACAGATACGCAGTATTTT. Translating it yields CSVDRQITDTQYF.

The chain recombines TRBV5-1 with TRBJ2-7, with a weak D call TRBD2 (7 bases). CDR3 length: 15 amino acids. CDR1 and CDR2 from the germline V gene are SGHRS and YFSETQ. Deletions cut 4 bases from V and 5 bases from J, with 19 bases between. The CDR3 DNA sequence: TGCGCCAGCAGCCCTTGGGGGAGGGGGGCCGACGAGCAGTACTTC. Residues: CASSPWGRGADEQYF.

V and J are TRBV4-1 and TRBJ1-2; no firm D call. Trimming removed 2 bases from V and 3 bases from J, with 13 bases in between. CDR3 length equals 15 residues. Germline values: CDR1 MGHRA, CDR2 YSYEKL. In DNA form, the CDR3 reads TGCGCCAGCAGCCAAATCAGTATAGCAGACTATGGCTACACCTTC. Protein sequence: CASSQISIADYGYTF.

The chain has TRBV28 and TRBJ2-7; possibly TRBD2 for D (5 bases). Germline V gives CDR1 MDHEN, CDR2 SYDVKM. Trimming left V 3 bases short and J 2 bases short, with 11 bases between. The CDR3 is 14 amino acids. DNA of the CDR3: TGTGCCAGCAGTTTGTTATCGGGGACCTACGAGCAGTACTTC. It translates to CASSLLSGTYEQYF.

V is TRBV7-9 and J is TRBJ1-4; D not certain. With 3 bases removed from V and 9 bases from J, the gap between germline ends came to 8 bases. Germline V gives CDR1 SEHNR, CDR2 FQNEAQ (reference sequence). CDR3 length equals 12 residues. For the CDR3, the DNA is TGTGCCAGCAGCTTGGAAGGCCAAAAACTGTTTTTT. Its translation is CASSLEGQKLFF.